This TCR beta chain was identified during a study of T cell responses to AZD1222 COVID-19 vaccine. This clone showed up just once. TCRdb keeps only in-frame clones here, not all; method: immunoSEQ multiplex PCR. The data contain about 180,000 clones, approximately 94% of them singletons. The germline V and J ends were trimmed by 5 bases and 2 bases, with 15 bases remaining between them. Germline CDR1 is MNHEY and CDR2 is SVGAGI. The CDR3 has 15 residues. Here the sequenced sample was peripheral blood, taken 28 days after the second AZD1222 dose. The J gene is TRBJ1-1, the V gene TRBV6-5; no firm D call. This sequence originates from an adult who received the AZD1222 COVID-19 vaccine. CDR3: CASSPQEGKNTEAFF. The CDR3, as DNA: TGTGCCAGCAGTCCGCAGGAGGGCAAAAACACTGAAGCTTTCTTT.